These 29 T cell receptor beta chains came from one sample sequenced in a study of T-cell reconstitution after alpha-beta-depleted transplantation in children. Unique molecular identifiers were used in preparing the TCRbeta library. TCRdb redid the calling of the PCR reads with MiXCR, one entry per CDR3 protein. Counted here are 240,000 or so distinct CDR3 sequences, roughly 8% occurring once; the ten biggest clones make up approximately 6.3%. Sequences were derived from PBMCs, mostly from graft donor cells, sampled 180 days after TCRalphabeta/CD19-depleted stem cell transplant. The receptors originated from a male patient aged 5 to 17 who had a stem cell transplant for acute lymphoblastic leukemia, so the T cells may come from the graft donor.

This clonotype occurred many times. The chain uses TRBV5-1 and TRBJ2-1, with 11 bases matching TRBD1. The trim removed 0 bases at V and 7 bases at J, leaving 3 bases unmatched. This CDR3 is built from 15 residues. The germline V gene has CDR1 SGHRS and CDR2 YFSETQ. The CDR3 region has the DNA TGCGCCAGCAGCTTGGCTGGACAGGGGGCAAATGAGCAGTTCTTC. Translating it yields CASSLAGQGANEQFF. Looking up the rest from reference TRBV5-1 and TRBJ2-1 gives the full variable domain: KAGVTQTPRYLIKTRGQQVTLSCSPISGHRSVSWYQQTPGQGLQFLFEYFSETQRNKGNFPGRFSGRQFSNSRSEMNVSTLELGDSALYLCASSLAGQGANEQFFGPGTRLTVL.

This clonotype has at least ten counts. The chain joins TRBV7-2 to TRBJ1-1; a weak D match, TRBD1 (6 bases). This CDR3 is built from 13 residues. V was pared by 1 base and J by 3 bases, with 6 bases between. CDR1 SGHTA and CDR2 FQGNSA come from the germline V gene. CDR3 nucleotides: TGTGCCAGCAGCTTAGACAGGGACACTGAAGCTTTCTTT. The encoded protein is CASSLDRDTEAFF.

This clonotype was counted at least ten times. This chain links TRBV7-9 with TRBJ2-7, with 7 bases that match TRBD2. Trimming took 5 bases from V and 12 from J; bases not matched to a gene: 7. The CDR3 totals 11 residues. CDR1 SEHNR and CDR2 FQNEAQ come from the germline V gene (reference sequence). The CDR3 spells CASSQGGVAYF. For the CDR3, the DNA is TGTGCCAGCAGCCAGGGAGGGGTGGCGTACTTC.

Ten or more counts support this clonotype. This chain uses TRBV5-1 with TRBJ1-5, with D perhaps matching TRBD1 (5 bases). CDR3 length: 15 residues. Germline V gene lookup returns CDR1 SGHRS and CDR2 YFSETQ. Trimming left V 0 bases short and J 1 base short, with 8 bases between. CDR3 DNA: TGCGCCAGCAGCTTGGAAGGGGTGAGCAATCAGCCCCAGCATTTT. Amino acids: CASSLEGVSNQPQHF.

This clonotype was picked up many times. The J gene is TRBJ2-3, the V gene TRBV7-3, with 13 bases aligning to TRBD2. The germline V gene has CDR1 SGHTA and CDR2 FQGTGA. This CDR3 contains 19 residues. The ends lost 0 bases at V and 4 bases at J; junction bases unmatched: 10. The CDR3 nucleotides are TGTGCCAGCAGCTTAACCCCCCTGACTAGCGGGGGGCCCTCAGATACGCAGTATTTT. It specifies CASSLTPLTSGGPSDTQYF.

This sequence joins TRBV2 and TRBJ1-1; 8 positions agree with TRBD1. Germline loops: CDR1 SNHLY, CDR2 FYNNEI. Trimming at V came to 3 bases and at J to 0 bases, leaving 15 bases not matched to a gene. The CDR3 contains 19 residues. CDR3 in DNA: TGTGCCAGCAGTGACCCGCGGGCCGGGACAGGCCTTATGAACACTGAAGCTTTCTTT. Translating it yields CASSDPRAGTGLMNTEAFF.

This clonotype was observed many times. CDR3: CSARGTLQIEAFF. DNA for the CDR3: TGCAGTGCTAGAGGTACACTACAGATTGAAGCTTTCTTT. The rearrangement uses TRBV20-1 and TRBJ1-1; no clear D. This CDR3 is built from 13 residues. The V end lost 1 base, the J end lost 7 bases, and 13 bases lay between the germline ends. In germline, CDR1 is DFQATT, CDR2 SNEGSKA (reference sequence).

This clonotype was seen at least ten times. V gene TRBV24-1 combines with J gene TRBJ2-2, with no clear D. Trimming left V 5 bases short and J 7 bases short, with 4 bases between. The CDR3 is made up of 11 amino acids. Germline lookup yields CDR1 KGHDR and CDR2 SFDVKD. Written as DNA, the CDR3 is TGTGCCACCAGTGGGGGCGGGGAGCTGTTTTTT. This encodes CATSGGGELFF.

This clonotype was counted at least ten times. V gene TRBV13 combines with J gene TRBJ2-1, with 11 bases fitting TRBD2. The CDR3 runs to 17 residues. In germline, CDR1 is PRHDT, CDR2 FYEKMQ (reference sequence). V trimming: 5 bases; J trimming: 3 bases; junction bases outside the gene matches: 9. The CDR3 loop is CASSLGLAGGLYNEQFF. CDR3 nucleotide sequence: TGTGCCAGCAGCCTTGGGCTAGCGGGGGGTCTCTACAATGAGCAGTTCTTC.

This clonotype was seen only a few times. The rearrangement uses TRBV2 and TRBJ1-6, with no clear D. The CDR3 length is 14 residues. Germline V gives CDR1 SNHLY, CDR2 FYNNEI. V was trimmed by 0 bases and J by 9 bases, leaving 9 bases between them. CDR3 bases: TGTGCCAGCAGTGAAGCCCGGGCCATTTCACCCCTCCACTTT. It translates to CASSEARAISPLHF.

The sample holds many counts of this clonotype. This chain links TRBV5-1 with TRBJ2-7; 10 bases align to TRBD2. CDR1 and CDR2 (germline): SGHRS, YFSETQ. After removal of 4 bases from V and 3 bases from J, the junction contained 7 bases not matched to a gene. There are 15 residues in the CDR3. For the CDR3, the DNA is TGCGCCAGCAGCGCCACTAGCGGGACTTTCTACGAGCAGTACTTC. Amino acid sequence: CASSATSGTFYEQYF.

This clonotype was counted many times. The J gene is TRBJ1-1, the V gene TRBV6-1; TRBD1 might be the D (5 bases). The CDR3 totals 14 residues. Trimming took off 6 bases at V and 3 bases at J, with 14 bases between the two ends. Germline loops: CDR1 MNHNS, CDR2 SASEGT. CDR3 protein: CASSVQGSYTEAFF. The DNA for the CDR3 is TGTGCCAGCAGCGTTCAGGGCTCTTACACTGAAGCTTTCTTT.

In this sample, this clonotype turned up many times. The V gene is TRBV5-1, the J gene TRBJ1-2; D is unresolved. V gave up 0 bases and J gave up 3 bases, with 9 bases separating them. Germline V gene sequence: CDR1 SGHRS, CDR2 YFSETQ. The CDR3 sequence is 14 residues long. CDR3 sequence reads: CASSLVGNDYGYTF. The CDR3 bases are TGCGCCAGCAGCTTGGTTGGAAACGACTATGGCTACACCTTC.

This clonotype was detected ten times or more. The chain has TRBV20-1 and TRBJ2-7; the match to TRBD1 covers 8 bases. The CDR3 has 14 residues. J was trimmed by 7 bases and V by 0 bases; bases with no gene match: 8. Germline assignment: CDR1 DFQATT and CDR2 SNEGSKA (reference sequence). DNA of the CDR3: TGCAGTGCTAGAGATACGCCGACAGGGGAAGAGCAGTACTTC. Encoded protein: CSARDTPTGEEQYF.

The chain uses TRBV29-1 and TRBJ2-1; TRBD1 matches at 7 bases. CDR1 and CDR2 from the germline V gene are SQVTM and ANQGSEA. V trimming: 4 bases; J trimming: 0 bases; junction bases outside the gene matches: 9. The CDR3 covers 16 residues. The CDR3 DNA reads as TGCAGCGTTGCGAACCCACAGGGGAGCTCCTACAATGAGCAGTTCTTC. Protein product: CSVANPQGSSYNEQFF.

This chain connects TRBV20-1 to TRBJ1-5; 7 bases line up with TRBD1. The CDR3 covers 14 residues. Trimming took 5 bases from V and 0 from J; bases not matched to a gene: 4. The germline V gene has CDR1 DFQATT and CDR2 SNEGSKA (reference sequence). CDR3 coding DNA: TGCAGTGCTGGGACAGCGGCTAGCAATCAGCCCCAGCATTTT. Protein sequence: CSAGTAASNQPQHF.

In this sample, this clonotype turned up many times. The V gene is TRBV28, the J gene TRBJ2-7; the D is unclear. The CDR3 runs to 14 residues. V gave up 0 bases and J gave up 2 bases, with 8 bases separating them. Germline V gene data show CDR1 as MDHEN and CDR2 as SYDVKM. The chain's CDR3 is CASSLWGKPYEQYF. The CDR3 DNA sequence: TGTGCCAGCAGTTTATGGGGGAAGCCCTACGAGCAGTACTTC.

The sample holds one count of this clonotype. A single base separates this from a much larger clone, so it may be a read error. No conserved phenylalanine or tryptophan ends this CDR3, so it is likely a read error. The chain joins TRBV20-1 to TRBJ2-7, with 10 bases identical to TRBD2. The CDR3 runs 13 residues. Per germline, CDR1 DFQATT and CDR2 SNEGSKA (reference sequence). With V trimmed by 5 bases and J by 2 bases, 3 bases remained unmatched. As DNA, the CDR3 is TGCAGTGCTTGGCTAGCGGGGGCCTACGAGCAGTACTTG. It codes for CSAWLAGAYEQYL.

This clonotype was detected ten times or more. The rearrangement uses TRBV9 and TRBJ2-2; 8 nucleotides line up with TRBD2. Germline V gene sequence: CDR1 SGDLS, CDR2 YYNGEE. Trimming took 0 bases from V and 3 from J; bases not matched to a gene: 10. The CDR3 spans 18 residues. The CDR3 is CASSVGRRSGSHTGELFF. For the CDR3, the DNA is TGTGCCAGCAGCGTAGGGAGGAGAAGCGGGAGTCACACCGGGGAGCTGTTTTTT.

This clonotype was seen repeatedly, ten times or more. The chain joins TRBV10-3 to TRBJ1-5; possible D gene TRBD1, 6 bases. Germline V gene sequence: CDR1 ENHRY, CDR2 SYGVKD. The length of the CDR3 is 14 residues. Trimming took 4 bases from V and 7 from J, leaving 14 bases between them. CDR3 bases: TGTGCCATCAGTGGGGTTGGGGGGCGGCAGCCCCAGCATTTT. Translation: CAISGVGGRQPQHF.

This clonotype appeared a few times. This chain uses TRBV11-1 with TRBJ2-1; TRBD2 aligns across 15 bases. Germline lookup yields CDR1 SGHAT and CDR2 FQDESV (reference sequence). Germline trimming cut 6 bases from V and 7 bases from J; bases unmatched to any gene: 10. The CDR3 is 17 residues long. The CDR3 region is CASRSRTSGRASNEQFF. The CDR3 DNA reads as TGTGCCAGCAGGTCCCGGACTAGCGGGAGGGCCAGTAATGAGCAGTTCTTC.

In its sample, this clonotype was seen many times. The chain combines TRBV20-1 with TRBJ2-3, with D uncertain. The CDR3 is 16 amino acids. Germline CDR1 is DFQATT and CDR2 is SNEGSKA (reference sequence). Trimming removed 0 bases from V and 2 bases from J, with 15 bases in between. CDR3 bases: TGCAGTGCTAGAGACCCACGGGCCCCCTACACAGATACGCAGTATTTT. This sequence encodes CSARDPRAPYTDTQYF.

The sample holds many counts of this clonotype. The chain carries TRBV7-9 and TRBJ2-3; TRBD2 agrees at 9 bases. The germline V gene has CDR1 SEHNR and CDR2 FQNEAQ (reference sequence). After removal of 3 bases from V and 5 bases from J, the junction contained 9 bases not matched to a gene. The CDR3 length is 16 residues. CDR3 region: CASSFRAGGPGDTQYF. The CDR3 nucleotides are TGTGCCAGCAGCTTTAGAGCGGGAGGCCCCGGAGATACGCAGTATTTT.

This clonotype was seen at least ten times. The chain employs TRBV9 and TRBJ2-2; 9 nucleotides agree with TRBD1. Germline V CDR1 and CDR2: SGDLS, YYNGEE. The CDR3 length is 13 residues. V shed 7 bases, J shed 4 bases, and the junction held 2 bases outside the gene matches. The CDR3 nucleotides are TGTGCCAGCCGGACAGGGGCCACCGGGGAGCTGTTTTTT. Translating gives CASRTGATGELFF.

This clonotype was detected many times. The CDR3 DNA reads as TGTGCCAGCAGCCAAACAACAGGGGAATATGAGACCCAGTACTTC. Translated, it gives CASSQTTGEYETQYF. This rearrangement joins TRBV4-2 to TRBJ2-5, with 7 nucleotides matching TRBD1. CDR1 is LGHNA and CDR2 is YNFKEQ in the germline V gene. The CDR3 is 15 residues long. The trim removed 2 bases at V and 5 bases at J, leaving 8 bases unmatched.

This clonotype was seen at least ten times. The chain is built from TRBV20-1 and TRBJ2-7; 9 positions agree with TRBD2. V was pared by 6 bases and J by 1 base, with 4 bases of the junction left unmatched. The CDR3 consists of 13 residues. Germline CDR1 DFQATT, CDR2 SNEGSKA (reference sequence). The CDR3 DNA reads TGCAGTGCAGCGACTAGCGGTTCCTACGAGCAGTACTTC. It specifies CSAATSGSYEQYF.

This clonotype was recorded at least ten times. In nucleotides, the CDR3 is TGCAGCGTTGGGGGACTAGGCCACGGGGAGACCCAGTACTTC. This sequence encodes CSVGGLGHGETQYF. This chain connects TRBV29-1 to TRBJ2-5; the match to TRBD2 covers 8 bases. The ends lost 4 bases at V and 5 bases at J; junction bases unmatched: 9. The CDR3 spans 14 residues. Per the germline V gene, CDR1 is SQVTM and CDR2 is ANQGSEA.

This clonotype was counted ten times or more. The J gene is TRBJ2-1, the V gene TRBV20-1, with TRBD2 matching 12 bases. Germline loops: CDR1 DFQATT, CDR2 SNEGSKA (reference sequence). The CDR3 runs 16 residues. Trimming at V came to 3 bases and at J to 3 bases, leaving 6 bases not matched to a gene. This chain's CDR3 is CSASGLAGIFYNEQFF. In DNA form, the CDR3 reads TGCAGTGCTAGTGGACTAGCGGGGATTTTCTACAATGAGCAGTTCTTC.

This clonotype was seen at least ten times. The chain couples TRBV5-1 to TRBJ2-7; unclear D gene. This CDR3 contains 13 residues. Germline V gives CDR1 SGHRS, CDR2 YFSETQ. The ends were cut back, 0 bases at V and 4 bases at J, with 8 bases in the middle. Here the CDR3 DNA reads TGCGCCAGCAGCTTGGCTGGAGTTTACGAGCAGTACTTC. It yields the protein CASSLAGVYEQYF.